This is a list of T cell receptor beta chains from one sample in a study of long-term antiretroviral therapy in people with HIV. Clones were sequenced by immunoSEQ multiplex PCR, and TCRdb holds only the in-frame ones, with some missing. The profile shows 20,000 to 30,000 clones, 70% to 90% of them singletons. The material was unsorted PBMCs, obtained less than 5 years after starting antiretroviral therapy. These TCRs come from a middle-aged man with HIV. The CDR3 runs from the conserved cysteine through the conserved F or W. D genes are given only for firm matches. Only part of the rows carry a size: once, few, many, or a class if the clone is expanded.

clone_size,v_call,d_call,j_call,cdr3_aa,cdr3_nt
.,TRBV7-9,TRBD2,TRBJ2-5,CASSLKPGLQETQYF,TGTGCCAGCAGCTTAAAGCCGGGACTACAAGAGACCCAGTACTTC
once,TRBV27,.,TRBJ2-5,CASSNLQETQYF,TGTGCCAGCAGTAATCTCCAAGAGACCCAGTACTTC
.,TRBV7-2,.,TRBJ2-2,CASSLGHLRAGELFF,TGTGCCAGCAGCTTAGGACACCTGAGGGCCGGGGAGCTGTTTTTT
.,TRBV6-5,.,TRBJ2-7,CASSYSISLGFEQYF,TGTGCCAGCAGTTACTCGATTAGTCTTGGGTTCGAGCAGTACTTC
.,TRBV6-1,.,TRBJ1-2,CASSDALAGYGYTF,TGTGCCAGCAGTGATGCACTGGCCGGCTATGGCTACACCTTC
.,TRBV10-1,TRBD2,TRBJ2-2,CANGLAGDGELFF,TGCGCCAACGGACTAGCGGGAGACGGGGAGCTGTTTTTT
.,TRBV6-6,TRBD2,TRBJ2-3,CASSKLAGGPKGTQYF,TGTGCCAGCAGTAAACTAGCGGGGGGGCCGAAGGGTACGCAGTATTTT
.,TRBV9,TRBD1,TRBJ2-2,CVSSPGTGDGELFF,TGTGTCAGCAGCCCCGGGACAGGGGACGGGGAGCTGTTTTTT
.,TRBV7-9,TRBD2,TRBJ2-7,CASSPAGGGTYEQYF,TGTGCCAGCAGCCCGGCGGGGGGAGGCACCTACGAGCAGTACTTC
.,TRBV2,.,TRBJ2-5,CASSEALAWDDTETQYF,TGTGCCAGCAGTGAAGCTCTAGCGTGGGACGATACAGAGACCCAGTACTTC
.,TRBV28,.,TRBJ1-2,CASSEKGLSQPDYYGYTF,TGTGCCAGCAGTGAAAAGGGTTTGAGCCAGCCGGACTACTATGGCTACACCTTC
.,TRBV18,.,TRBJ1-2,CASSPLVRDGYTF,TGTGCCAGCTCACCCCTCGTCAGAGACGGCTACACCTTC
.,TRBV19,.,TRBJ1-3,CASSLVSGNTIYF,TGTGCCAGTAGTTTAGTCTCTGGAAACACCATATATTTT
.,TRBV5-1,.,TRBJ2-7,CASSPGGYEQYF,TGCGCCAGCAGCCCAGGCGGCTACGAGCAGTACTTC
few,TRBV6-1,TRBD1,TRBJ1-2,CASSGIPQGAEGYTF,TGTGCCAGCAGTGGAATACCACAGGGGGCCGAGGGCTACACCTTC
once,TRBV6-5,.,TRBJ2-3,CASSYYPGRDTQYF,TGTGCCAGCAGTTACTACCCGGGCCGGGATACGCAGTATTTT
.,TRBV27,.,TRBJ2-2,CASSVGGRELFF,TGTGCCAGCAGCGTGGGGGGGCGGGAGCTGTTTTTT
.,TRBV9,.,TRBJ2-3,CASSVDGHLTDTQYF,TGTGCCAGCAGCGTAGACGGGCACCTCACAGATACGCAGTATTTT
.,TRBV27,TRBD2,TRBJ2-1,CASSLSRGLAPNNEQFF,TGTGCCAGCAGTTTATCCAGAGGACTAGCGCCCAACAATGAGCAGTTCTTC
.,TRBV5-1,.,TRBJ2-7,CASSLWEIPHEQYF,TGCGCCAGCAGCTTGTGGGAAATTCCCCACGAGCAGTACTTC
.,TRBV30,.,TRBJ2-3,CAWSTTDTQYF,TGTGCCTGGAGTACCACAGATACGCAGTATTTT
.,TRBV19,.,TRBJ2-3,CASSVGTGNTDTQYF,TGTGCCAGTAGTGTAGGTACAGGGAACACAGATACGCAGTATTTT
.,TRBV6-1,.,TRBJ2-3,CASSEELGGGTDTQYF,TGTGCCAGCAGTGAAGAGTTGGGGGGCGGGACAGATACGCAGTATTTT
.,TRBV9,.,TRBJ2-2,CASSVATGWELFF,TGTGCCAGCAGCGTAGCTACAGGGTGGGAGCTGTTTTTT
.,TRBV7-2,.,TRBJ2-5,CASSLLAGARETQYF,TGTGCCAGCAGCTTGCTTGCTGGGGCACGGGAGACCCAGTACTTC